The rows below give T cell receptor beta chains drawn from one sample of a study of blood T cell repertoires in COVID-19. The protocol was immunoSEQ multiplex PCR, while the TCRdb copy is restricted to in-frame clones and leaves out a portion. Among under 150,000 clones listed, about 82% were seen once. The sequenced sample consisted of peripheral blood. The origin of the receptors is a woman aged 80 or older with active or convalescent COVID-19. Each CDR3 is given with its conserved first and last residue. A D gene is named only where the DNA matches it firmly. Size values are once, few and many counts, or a class for expanded clones, and some rows have none.

J gene,D gene,clone size,V gene,CDR3 DNA,CDR3 protein
TRBJ2-2,-,-,TRBV1,TGCACCAGCAGCCCCGTACGCGGCATAGCGTACGGGGAGCTGTTTTTT,CTSSPVRGIAYGELFF
TRBJ1-1,-,-,TRBV28,TGTGCCAGCAGCCCTTTTCTGGGAGGGATTGAAGCTTTCTTT,CASSPFLGGIEAFF
TRBJ1-5,-,-,TRBV2,TGTGCCAGCAGTGAACGCCTACAGGGTTTCCAGCCCCAGCATTTT,CASSERLQGFQPQHF
TRBJ2-3,TRBD2,-,TRBV6-6,TGTGCCAGCAGTCGCGGGACTAGCGGGGGGAACACAGATACGCAGTATTTT,CASSRGTSGGNTDTQYF
TRBJ1-4,-,-,TRBV5-1,TGCGCCAGCAGCTCCGGACAGTCCCCCATTGCAACTAATGAAAAACTGTTTTTT,CASSSGQSPIATNEKLFF
TRBJ2-5,-,-,TRBV28,TGTGCCAGCAGGCGACTATACCAAGAGACCCAGTACTTC,CASRRLYQETQYF
TRBJ2-7,-,-,TRBV6-6,TGTGCCAGCAGCGAGCCCCCGGGGTTTGGTGAGCAGTACTTC,CASSEPPGFGEQYF
TRBJ1-1,-,-,TRBV4-1,TGCGCCAGCAGCCAAGATAAGGCGGGACGGAGGCTAGAGGCTTTCTTT,CASSQDKAGRRLEAFF
TRBJ2-5,TRBD1,-,TRBV2,TGTGCCAGCCTAGGGACAGGGGTCGAAGAGACCCAGTACTTC,CASLGTGVEETQYF
TRBJ1-5,-,-,TRBV30,TGTGCCTGGAGTGTGATAGGGACAATCAGTAATCAGCCCCAGCATTTT,CAWSVIGTISNQPQHF
TRBJ1-4,-,-,TRBV6-5,TGTGCCAGCAGTTACACCTACAGGGTTACTAATGAAAAACTGTTTTTT,CASSYTYRVTNEKLFF
TRBJ1-2,-,-,TRBV19,TGTGCCAGTAGTAATATATTGGGGAGTACTAACTATGGCTACACCTTC,CASSNILGSTNYGYTF
TRBJ1-4,-,-,TRBV5-4,TGTGCCAGCAGCTTGGCCAATACCCTTGGGAGTGAAAAACTGTTTTTT,CASSLANTLGSEKLFF
TRBJ2-2,-,-,TRBV6-5,TGTGCCAGCAGCCCCAGGGTACAGAACACCGGGGAGCTGTTTTTT,CASSPRVQNTGELFF
TRBJ1-2,-,few,TRBV14,TGTGCCAGCAGCCAAGATTCGTCAGTTGCCTCTAACTATGGCTACACCTTC,CASSQDSSVASNYGYTF
TRBJ1-6,TRBD1,once,TRBV27,TGTGCCAGCAGTTTAATGGCAGGGGGTAATTCACCCCTCCACTTT,CASSLMAGGNSPLHF
TRBJ1-5,TRBD1,-,TRBV28,TGTGCCAGCAGACCTACGACAGGGGTTCGCAATCAGCCCCAGCATTTT,CASRPTTGVRNQPQHF
TRBJ1-2,TRBD1,-,TRBV5-8,TGTGCCAGCAGCCCAGGGGGGCTGCTGGGCTACACCTTC,CASSPGGLLGYTF
TRBJ2-3,TRBD2,few,TRBV7-8,TGTGCCAGCAGCTCCTGGACTAGCGGAATCACAGATACGCAGTATTTT,CASSSWTSGITDTQYF
TRBJ2-7,-,-,TRBV7-9,TGTGCCAGCAGCTTCGCAGTCTCCTACGAGCAGTACTTC,CASSFAVSYEQYF
TRBJ1-1,TRBD1,-,TRBV11-2,TGTGCCAGCAGCTTTCGGGACAGCCGGAACACTGAAGCTTTCTTT,CASSFRDSRNTEAFF
TRBJ2-2,TRBD2,few,TRBV5-1,TGCGCCAGCAGTAAGACTAGCGGGGGGGCCGACGGGGAGCTGTTTTTT,CASSKTSGGADGELFF
TRBJ1-4,-,-,TRBV4-2,TGTGCCAGCAGCCAAGTACAGGGAGATGAAAAACTGTTTTTT,CASSQVQGDEKLFF
TRBJ2-1,TRBD1,-,TRBV28,TGTGCCAGCAGCGGGGGACAGGGGGCGTTTGGCTACAATGAGCAGTTCTTC,CASSGGQGAFGYNEQFF
TRBJ2-3,TRBD2,-,TRBV5-4,TGTGCCGGCAGCGGGAGACTAGCGGGGTCTGGTAGCACAGATACGCAGTATTTT,CAGSGRLAGSGSTDTQYF
TRBJ1-1,-,few,TRBV2,TGTGCCAGCCGTCCCCGTTTAGTGATCCCTGAAGCTTTCTTT,CASRPRLVIPEAFF
TRBJ2-3,-,-,TRBV30,TGTGCCTTGGGGGCCCTCCGCACAGATACGCAGTATTTT,CALGALRTDTQYF
TRBJ1-2,-,-,TRBV2,TGTGCCAGCAGGCCCGGGACATACCTACGGGGCGGCTACACCTTC,CASRPGTYLRGGYTF
TRBJ1-2,TRBD1,-,TRBV18,TGTGCCAGCTCCCACCGGGACAGACGTAACTATGGCTACACCTTC,CASSHRDRRNYGYTF
TRBJ2-1,-,-,TRBV19,TGTGCCAGTAGTTTCCCAGACTTAAATGAGCAGTTCTTC,CASSFPDLNEQFF
TRBJ2-5,-,-,TRBV7-3,TGTGCCAGCAGCCAGGGGATTGGAGAGACCCAGTACTTC,CASSQGIGETQYF
TRBJ2-6,TRBD1,few,TRBV7-6,TGTGCCAGCAATCGGGACAGTTCAAACTCTGGGGCCAACGTCCTGACTTTC,CASNRDSSNSGANVLTF
TRBJ1-4,-,few,TRBV2,TGTGCCAGCAGGTCCCGGACAGCGGATGAAAAACTGTTTTTT,CASRSRTADEKLFF
TRBJ2-2,-,-,TRBV4-2,TGTGCCAGCAGCCAAACTAGTGTTGTCACCGGGGAGCTGTTTTTT,CASSQTSVVTGELFF
TRBJ2-5,-,-,TRBV3-1/TRBV3-2,TGTGCCAGCAGCCAAAAGACAGTACAAGAGACCCAGTACTTC,CASSQKTVQETQYF
TRBJ1-1,-,-,TRBV2,TGTGCCAGCAGGTATTTATGGAACCCCAGGACTGAAGCTTTCTTT,CASRYLWNPRTEAFF
TRBJ1-5,TRBD1,-,TRBV30,TGTGCCTGGTCGACAGGGGCTGGTCAGCCCCAGCATTTT,CAWSTGAGQPQHF
TRBJ2-1,-,once,TRBV7-3,TGTGCCAGCAGCCCGGGGCTGAGGGAGGCCGAGCAGTTCTTC,CASSPGLREAEQFF
TRBJ1-6,-,-,TRBV2,TGTGCCAGCAGGTCCGGGACAAATAATTCACCCCTCCACTTT,CASRSGTNNSPLHF
TRBJ1-1,-,-,TRBV20-1,TGCAGTGCACGGACTTCTGAAGCTTTCTTT,CSARTSEAFF
TRBJ1-2,-,few,TRBV7-9,TGTGCCAGCAGCTTAATGGGCCCCAACTACACCTTC,CASSLMGPNYTF
TRBJ1-6,-,few,TRBV9,TGTGCCAGCAGCCCATACAGGTATAATTCACCCCTCCACTTT,CASSPYRYNSPLHF
TRBJ1-4,-,-,TRBV9,TGTGCCAGCAGCTACGACATTGATGAAAAACTGTTTTTT,CASSYDIDEKLFF
TRBJ1-4,-,-,TRBV15,TGTGCCACCAGCAGACTTGGACACCTAACTAATGAAAAACTGTTTTTT,CATSRLGHLTNEKLFF
TRBJ2-7,-,-,TRBV5-4,TGTGCCAGCAGCTCATCCTCCTACGAGCAGTACTTC,CASSSSSYEQYF